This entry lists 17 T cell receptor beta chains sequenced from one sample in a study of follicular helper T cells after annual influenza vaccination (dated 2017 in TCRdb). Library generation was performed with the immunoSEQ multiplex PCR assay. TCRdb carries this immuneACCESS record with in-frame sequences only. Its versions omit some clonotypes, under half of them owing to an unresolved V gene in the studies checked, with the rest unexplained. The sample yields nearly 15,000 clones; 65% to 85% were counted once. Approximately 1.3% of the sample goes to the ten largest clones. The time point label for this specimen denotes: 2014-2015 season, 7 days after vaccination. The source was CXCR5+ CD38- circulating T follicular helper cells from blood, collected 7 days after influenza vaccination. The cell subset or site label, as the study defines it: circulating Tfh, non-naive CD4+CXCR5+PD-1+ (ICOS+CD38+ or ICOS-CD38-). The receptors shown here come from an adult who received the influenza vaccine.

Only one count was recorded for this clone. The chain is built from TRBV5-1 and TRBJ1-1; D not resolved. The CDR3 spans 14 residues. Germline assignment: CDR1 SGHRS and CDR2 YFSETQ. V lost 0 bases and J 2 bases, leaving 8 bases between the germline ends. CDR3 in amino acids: CASSLEAGNTEAFF. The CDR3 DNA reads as TGCGCCAGCAGCTTGGAAGCGGGAAACACTGAAGCTTTCTTT.

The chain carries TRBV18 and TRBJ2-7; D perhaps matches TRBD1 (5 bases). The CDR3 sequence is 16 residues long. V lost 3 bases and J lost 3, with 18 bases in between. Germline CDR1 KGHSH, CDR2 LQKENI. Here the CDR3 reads CASSPTGAGLVYEQYF. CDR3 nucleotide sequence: TGTGCCAGCTCACCCACTGGGGCAGGGCTGGTCTACGAGCAGTACTTC. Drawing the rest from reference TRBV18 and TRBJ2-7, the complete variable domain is NAGVMQNPRHLVRRRGQEARLRCSPMKGHSHVYWYRQLPEEGLKFMVYLQKENIIDESGMPKERFSAEFPKEGPSILRIQQVVRGDSAAYFCASSPTGAGLVYEQYFGPGTRLTVT.

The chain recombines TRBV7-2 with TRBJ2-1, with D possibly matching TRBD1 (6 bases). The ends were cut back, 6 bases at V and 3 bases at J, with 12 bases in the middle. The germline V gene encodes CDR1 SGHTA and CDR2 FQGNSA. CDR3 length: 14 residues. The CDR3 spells CASSHPGHYNEQFF. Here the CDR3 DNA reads TGTGCCAGCAGTCATCCGGGACACTACAATGAGCAGTTCTTC.

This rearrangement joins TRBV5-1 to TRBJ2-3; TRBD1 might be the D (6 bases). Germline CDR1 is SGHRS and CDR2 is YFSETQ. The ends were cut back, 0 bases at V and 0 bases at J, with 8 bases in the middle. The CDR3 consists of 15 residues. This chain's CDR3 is CASSLGGPSTDTQYF. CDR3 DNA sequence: TGCGCCAGCAGCTTGGGGGGGCCCAGCACAGATACGCAGTATTTT.

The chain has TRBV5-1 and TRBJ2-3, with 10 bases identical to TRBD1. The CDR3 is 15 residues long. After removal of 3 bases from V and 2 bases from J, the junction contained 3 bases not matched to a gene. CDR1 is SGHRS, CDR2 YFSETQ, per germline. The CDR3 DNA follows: TGCGCCAGCAGCTCCGGGACAGGGGTCACAGATACGCAGTATTTT. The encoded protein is CASSSGTGVTDTQYF. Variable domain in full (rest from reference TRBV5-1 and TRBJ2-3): KAGVTQTPRYLIKTRGQQVTLSCSPISGHRSVSWYQQTPGQGLQFLFEYFSETQRNKGNFPGRFSGRQFSNSRSEMNVSTLELGDSALYLCASSSGTGVTDTQYFGPGTRLTVL.

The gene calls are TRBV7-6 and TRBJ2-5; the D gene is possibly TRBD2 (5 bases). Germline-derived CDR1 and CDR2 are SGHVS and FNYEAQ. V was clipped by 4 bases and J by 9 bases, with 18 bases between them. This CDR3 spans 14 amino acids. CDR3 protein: CASSSGLTAGAQYF. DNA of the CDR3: TGTGCCAGCAGCTCTGGTCTTACCGCCGGGGCCCAGTACTTC.

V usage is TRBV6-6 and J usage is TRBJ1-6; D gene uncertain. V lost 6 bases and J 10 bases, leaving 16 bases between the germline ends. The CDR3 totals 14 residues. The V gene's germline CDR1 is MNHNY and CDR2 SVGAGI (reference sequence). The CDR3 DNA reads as TGTGCCAGCAGCCAGCGGGGTGAAGGATCACCCCTCCACTTT. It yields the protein CASSQRGEGSPLHF.

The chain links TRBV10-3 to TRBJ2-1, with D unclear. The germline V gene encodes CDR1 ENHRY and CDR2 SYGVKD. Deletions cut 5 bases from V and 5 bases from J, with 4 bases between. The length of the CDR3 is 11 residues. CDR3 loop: CAISPNNEQFF. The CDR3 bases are TGTGCCATCAGTCCCAACAATGAGCAGTTCTTC.

The chain's CDR3 is CASSTTGTGQPQHF. The CDR3 DNA follows: TGTGCCAGTAGTACGACAGGGACGGGACAGCCCCAGCATTTT. This rearrangement joins TRBV19 to TRBJ1-5, with 7 nucleotides matching TRBD1. CDR3 length: 14 residues. The V gene's germline CDR1 is LNHDA and CDR2 SQIVND (reference sequence). V dropped 4 bases and J dropped 7; count of bases not matched to a gene: 7.

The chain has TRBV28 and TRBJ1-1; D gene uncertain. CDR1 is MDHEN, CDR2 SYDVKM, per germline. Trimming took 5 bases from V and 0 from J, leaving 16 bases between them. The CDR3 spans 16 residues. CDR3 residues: CASSPMAERLNTEAFF. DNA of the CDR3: TGTGCCAGCAGTCCCATGGCAGAGCGGTTGAACACTGAAGCTTTCTTT.

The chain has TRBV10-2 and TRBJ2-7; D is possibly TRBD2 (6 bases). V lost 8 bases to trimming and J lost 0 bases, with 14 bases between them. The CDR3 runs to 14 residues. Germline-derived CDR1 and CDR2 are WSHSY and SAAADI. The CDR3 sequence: CASAKTGSSYEQYF. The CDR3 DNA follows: TGCGCCAGCGCAAAGACCGGGAGCTCCTACGAGCAGTACTTC.

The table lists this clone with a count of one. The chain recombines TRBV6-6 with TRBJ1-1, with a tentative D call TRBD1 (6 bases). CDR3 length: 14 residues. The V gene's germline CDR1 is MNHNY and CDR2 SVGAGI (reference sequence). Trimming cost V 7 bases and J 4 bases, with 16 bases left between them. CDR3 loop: CASTPTGKITEAFF. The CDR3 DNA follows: TGTGCCAGCACTCCGACAGGCAAAATCACTGAAGCTTTCTTT.

The chain's CDR3 is CSAAKTGVHEQFF. The CDR3, as DNA: TGCAGCGCCGCAAAAACAGGGGTACATGAGCAGTTCTTC. J is TRBJ2-1 and V is TRBV29-1; 7 bases match TRBD1. The CDR3 totals 13 residues. V shed 7 bases and J 8 bases; nucleotides not matched to a gene: 11. CDR1 is SQVTM, CDR2 ANQGSEA, per germline.

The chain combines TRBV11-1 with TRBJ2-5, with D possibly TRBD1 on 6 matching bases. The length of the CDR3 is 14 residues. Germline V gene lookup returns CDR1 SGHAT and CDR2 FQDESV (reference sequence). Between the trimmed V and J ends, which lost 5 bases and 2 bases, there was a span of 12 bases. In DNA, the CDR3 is TGTGCCAGCAGCCCCGGGACACGGCAAGAGACCCAGTACTTC. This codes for CASSPGTRQETQYF.

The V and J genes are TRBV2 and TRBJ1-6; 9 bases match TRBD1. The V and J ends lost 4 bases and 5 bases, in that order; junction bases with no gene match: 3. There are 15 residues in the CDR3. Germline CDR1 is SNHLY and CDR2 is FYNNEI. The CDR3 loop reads CASSAGTGNNSPLHF. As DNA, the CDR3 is TGTGCCAGCAGTGCCGGGACAGGGAATAATTCACCCCTCCACTTT.

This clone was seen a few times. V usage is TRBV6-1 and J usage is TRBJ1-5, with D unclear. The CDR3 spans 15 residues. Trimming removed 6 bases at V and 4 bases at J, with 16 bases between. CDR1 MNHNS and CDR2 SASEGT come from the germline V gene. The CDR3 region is CASRDAGFQNQPQHF. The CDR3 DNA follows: TGTGCCAGCAGGGATGCCGGGTTCCAAAATCAGCCCCAGCATTTT.

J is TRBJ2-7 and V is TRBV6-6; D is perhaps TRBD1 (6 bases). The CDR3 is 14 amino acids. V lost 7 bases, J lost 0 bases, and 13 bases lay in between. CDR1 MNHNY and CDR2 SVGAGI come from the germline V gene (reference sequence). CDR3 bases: TGTGCCAGCACCCGGACAGCGAGCTCCTACGAGCAGTACTTC. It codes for CASTRTASSYEQYF.